One and the same sample provided the 14 T cell receptor beta chains below, sequenced in a study of monozygotic twins with inflammatory bowel disease. From its re-call of the 5' RACE reads, TCRdb lists each CDR3 protein once, without DNA. Found here are approximately 160,000 distinct CDR3 sequences; the top ten clones hold less than 8%. Sequences were obtained from blood. Receptors originate from a human donor with ulcerative colitis or Crohn's disease, or a healthy co-twin of an affected twin (not recorded which).

The V gene is TRBV5-1, the J gene TRBJ2-7; no DNA is available, so the TRBD1 call from TCRdb remains unchecked. The CDR3 is made up of 17 amino acids. The germline CDR1 and CDR2 sequences are SGHRS and YFSETQ. The CDR3 protein is CASLPLPSGRGSYEQYF.

This sequence joins TRBV10-3 and TRBJ1-3. Germline CDR1 reads ENHRY; CDR2 reads SYGVKD. This CDR3 region has 13 residues. The CDR3 sequence: CAVRPFPGNTIYF.

This chain connects TRBV5-1 to TRBJ2-1; the D call from TCRdb, TRBD1, cannot be confirmed without DNA. From germline, CDR1 is SGHRS and CDR2 YFSETQ. The CDR3 runs 14 residues. This CDR3 reads CASSQGGTYNEQFF.

The chain carries TRBV4-3 and TRBJ2-7; TCRdb's assignment of TRBD1 cannot be checked, as there is no DNA. Germline CDR1 LGHNA, CDR2 YSLEER. CDR3 length equals 14 residues. The CDR3: CASSPGSGGYEQYF.

The chain links TRBV9 to TRBJ2-3. Germline CDR1 SGDLS, CDR2 YYNGEE. The CDR3 extends over 14 amino acids. The CDR3 sequence: CASSVRSRTDTQYF.

The chain combines TRBV5-4 with TRBJ1-1; the D call of TRBD1 rests on TCRdb alone, since no DNA is present to check it. Germline values: CDR1 SGHNT, CDR2 YYREEE (reference sequence). This CDR3 is built from 17 residues. The CDR3 is CASSSGQGLRPLTEAFF.

The genes are TRBV6-2 or TRBV6-3 and TRBJ2-5. This CDR3 contains 13 residues. Germline V gives CDR1 MNHEY, CDR2 SVGEGT. The CDR3 region is CASSYYRLETQYF.

The chain links TRBV7-3 to TRBJ2-2; TCRdb calls TRBD1, which cannot be checked without DNA. This CDR3 region has 14 residues. Germline CDR1 SGHTA, CDR2 FQGTGA. CDR3 protein: CASSFGGRTGELFF.

The gene calls are TRBV30 and TRBJ2-3; TCRdb's D gene call, TRBD2, goes unchecked for lack of DNA. Germline V gene data show CDR1 as GTSNPN and CDR2 as SVGIG (reference sequence). This CDR3 is 15 amino acids long. CDR3 in amino acids: CAWATSGGPGDTQYF.

The rearrangement links TRBV5-6 to TRBJ1-2. The CDR3 is 13 residues long. Germline values: CDR1 SGHDT, CDR2 YYEEEE. The CDR3 region is CASSWRGDYGYTF. The whole variable domain, remainder taken from reference TRBV5-6 and TRBJ1-2, is DAGVTQSPTHLIKTRGQQVTLRCSPKSGHDTVSWYQQALGQGPQFIFQYYEEEERQRGNFPDRFSGHQFPNYSSELNVNALLLGDSALYLCASSWRGDYGYTFGSGTRLTVV.

The chain uses TRBV5-4 and TRBJ2-1; checking the TCRdb D call of TRBD2 is not possible without DNA. This CDR3 comprises 17 residues. Germline V gives CDR1 SGHNT, CDR2 YYREEE (reference sequence). The CDR3 region is CASSWTLLAGSYNEQFF.

This sequence joins TRBV30 and TRBJ1-1. The V gene's germline CDR1 is GTSNPN and CDR2 SVGIG (reference sequence). The CDR3 consists of 11 residues. The CDR3 sequence: CACFPNTEAFF.

The rearrangement joins TRBV5-1 to TRBJ2-2. CDR3 size: 16 residues. Germline-derived CDR1 and CDR2 are SGHRS and YFSETQ. Here the CDR3 reads CASSLAMPGNTGELFF.

The V and J genes are TRBV5-1 and TRBJ1-6. The CDR3 extends over 16 amino acids. Germline V gene lookup returns CDR1 SGHRS and CDR2 YFSETQ. CDR3 amino acids: CASSFDNHGYNSPLHF.